The present entry profiles one T cell receptor (beta chain) with its context. What it binds is not known. Deletions cut 3 bases from V and 6 bases from J, with 8 bases between. Germline V lookup: CDR1 SGHAT, CDR2 FQNNGV. The CDR3 length is 13 residues. Individuals who donated were healthy Caucasians from Russia aged roughly 6 to 100. Total RNA extracted from each sample amounted to at least 5 micrograms. Sample-barcoded 5' priming and a J-beta primer mix drove a second PCR of about 7 to 11 cycles. TCRdb analysed the 5' RACE reads with MiXCR anew, one entry per CDR3 protein. The sample contains 1.5 million to 2 million distinct CDR3 sequences, roughly 27% of which appear only once. The data derive from a study of blood T cells in healthy people across ages. Overall study results and limits: It was held that diversity estimates obtained from one million T cells represented underestimates.

The source is a woman aged 30 to 39 in good health. Sequencing was performed on blood. The chain is built from TRBV11-2 and TRBJ2-2; D remains unclear. This CDR3 is CASSLEGSGELFF. The DNA of the CDR3 is TGTGCCAGCAGCTTGGAAGGATCCGGGGAGCTGTTTTTT.